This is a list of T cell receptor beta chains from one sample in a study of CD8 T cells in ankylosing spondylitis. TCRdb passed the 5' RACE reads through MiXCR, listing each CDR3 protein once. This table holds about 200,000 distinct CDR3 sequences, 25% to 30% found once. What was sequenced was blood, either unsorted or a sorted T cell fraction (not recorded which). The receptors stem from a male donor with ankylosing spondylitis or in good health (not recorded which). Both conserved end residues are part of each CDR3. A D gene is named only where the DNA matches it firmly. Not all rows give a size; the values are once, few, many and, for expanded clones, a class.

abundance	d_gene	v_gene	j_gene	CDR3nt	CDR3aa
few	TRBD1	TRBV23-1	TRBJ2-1	TGCGCCAGCAGTCAAAAGGGACAGGGGTACAATGAGCAGTTCTTC	CASSQKGQGYNEQFF
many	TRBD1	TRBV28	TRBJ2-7	TGTGCCAGCAGTTTATTCTCCATAGGGGGCCCCCACGAGCAGTACTTC	CASSLFSIGGPHEQYF
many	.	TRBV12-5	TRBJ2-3	TGTGCTAGTGCCCTCGGGGGGCTTCCGGCGGATACGCAGTATTTT	CASALGGLPADTQYF
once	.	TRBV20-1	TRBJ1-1	TGCAGTGCTAGCTCCCGGGCCACTGAAGCTTTCTTT	CSASSRATEAFF
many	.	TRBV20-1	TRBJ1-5	TGCAGTGCTGGTTCGGGGGATCTTCAGCCCCAGCATTTT	CSAGSGDLQPQHF
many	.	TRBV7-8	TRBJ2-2	TGTGCCAGCAGCTTAGGGCCAATTCGGGCCGGGGAGCTGTTTTTT	CASSLGPIRAGELFF
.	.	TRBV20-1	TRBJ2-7	TGCAGTGCTCGGAGGGACATTTCCTACGAGCAGTACTTC	CSARRDISYEQYF
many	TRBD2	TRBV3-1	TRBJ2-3	TGTGCCAGCAGCCGAGAAGCGGGAGGGCCAGATACGCAGTATTTT	CASSREAGGPDTQYF
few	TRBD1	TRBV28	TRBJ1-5	TGTGCCAGCAGACAGGGGGCGCCTCAGCCCCAGCATTTT	CASRQGAPQPQHF
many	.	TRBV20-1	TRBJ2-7	TGCAGTGCTAGAGTTGGGGACCTCGAGCAGTACTTC	CSARVGDLEQYF
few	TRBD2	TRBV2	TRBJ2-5	TGTGCCAGCAGTGAAGCGCTACTAGCGAGGGAGACCCAGTACTTC	CASSEALLARETQYF
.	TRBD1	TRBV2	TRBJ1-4	TGTGCCAGCAGTGTCACAGGGGGCCTGAATGAAAAACTGTTTTTT	CASSVTGGLNEKLFF
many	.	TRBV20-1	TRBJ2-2	TGCAGTGCTAGTCGGGGCAGGGCAGGAGGAGCCGGGGAGCTGTTTTTT	CSASRGRAGGAGELFF
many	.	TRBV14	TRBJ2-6	TGTGCCAGCAGCCAAGGAACTACCTCTGGGGCCAACGTCCTGACTTTC	CASSQGTTSGANVLTF
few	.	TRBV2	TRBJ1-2	TGTGCCAGCAGGATTGGGGCAAGTGGCTACACCTTC	CASRIGASGYTF
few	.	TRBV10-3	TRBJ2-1	TGTGCCATCAGCGATTATGATTACAATGAGCAGTTCTTC	CAISDYDYNEQFF
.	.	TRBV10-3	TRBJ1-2	TGTGCCATCAGTGACAGCAAGTTGGAAGGCTACACCTTC	CAISDSKLEGYTF
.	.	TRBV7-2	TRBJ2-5	TGTGCCAGCAGCTTAGAACTGTCCAGAGAGACCCAGTACTTC	CASSLELSRETQYF
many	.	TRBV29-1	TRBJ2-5	TGCAGCGTTGAAGTGGACACAGTTCAAGAGACCCAGTACTTC	CSVEVDTVQETQYF
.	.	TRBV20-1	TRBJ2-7	TGCAGTGCTAGGCTGCCCACAACCGACTACGAGCAGTACTTC	CSARLPTTDYEQYF
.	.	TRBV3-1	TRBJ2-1	TGTGCCAGCAGCCAGCTAGCAGCTAATGAGCAGTTCTTC	CASSQLAANEQFF
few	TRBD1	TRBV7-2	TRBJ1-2	TGTGCCAGCAGCTTTCCATGGGGACAGGGAGTAAAGGGCTACACCTTC	CASSFPWGQGVKGYTF
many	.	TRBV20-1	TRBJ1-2	TGCGGAATAAAGACACATGACTATGGCTACACCTTC	CGIKTHDYGYTF
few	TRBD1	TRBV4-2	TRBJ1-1	TGTGCCAGCAGCCAAGACCCAGGGGGACGAACTGAAGCTTTCTTT	CASSQDPGGRTEAFF
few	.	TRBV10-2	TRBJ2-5	TGCGCCAGCAGTGAGTCGTGGGGCATGGGAGAGACCCAGTACTTC	CASSESWGMGETQYF
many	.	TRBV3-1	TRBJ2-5	TGTGCCAGCAGCCAAGTCATTCAAGAGACCCAGTACTTC	CASSQVIQETQYF
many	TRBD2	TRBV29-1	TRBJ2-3	TGCAGCGTCGATAGCGGGGGCGTCGATACGCAGTATTTT	CSVDSGGVDTQYF
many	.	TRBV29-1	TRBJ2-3	TGCAGCGTTGCTACCGGGCCCACAGATACGCAGTATTTT	CSVATGPTDTQYF
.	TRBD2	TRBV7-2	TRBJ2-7	TGTGCCAGCAGCTTAAGCCTAGCGGGAGCGGGCTACGAGCAGTACTTC	CASSLSLAGAGYEQYF
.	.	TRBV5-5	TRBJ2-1	TGTGCCAGCAGCGTTAATACCAATGAGCAGTTCTTC	CASSVNTNEQFF
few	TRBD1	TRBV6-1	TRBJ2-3	TGTGCCAGCAGGCGACAGGGTTCCAGCACAGATACGCAGTATTTT	CASRRQGSSTDTQYF
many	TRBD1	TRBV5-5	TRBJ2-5	TGTGCCAGCAGCTGGAAAGACAGGGCGGAGACCCAGTACTTC	CASSWKDRAETQYF
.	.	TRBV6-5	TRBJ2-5	TGTGCCAGCGGAAAAGAGACCCAGTACTTC	CASGKETQYF
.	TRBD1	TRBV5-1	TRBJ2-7	TGCGCCAGCAGCTCGGGACAGGGTAGTCCGTCGGGTGAGCAGTACTTC	CASSSGQGSPSGEQYF